This TCR beta chain came from a study of blood T cell repertoires in COVID-19. Assay: immunoSEQ multiplex PCR; the TCRdb copy retains only in-frame clones and omits some. The sample lists 220,000 or so clones, 85% to 90% occurring once. The germline V gene has CDR1 SNHLY and CDR2 FYNNEI. V dropped 7 bases and J dropped 7; count of bases not matched to a gene: 13. This CDR3 is 15 amino acids long. This receptor was identified in a young woman in a cohort exposed to, infected with or recovered from COVID-19 (not recorded which). This chain joins TRBV2 and TRBJ1-2, with 9 bases fitting TRBD1. The sequenced material came from PBMCs or T cells enriched from blood (not recorded which). CDR3 region: CASTPAGQGFGGYTF. CDR3 bases: TGTGCCAGCACCCCTGCAGGACAGGGGTTTGGTGGCTACACCTTC.